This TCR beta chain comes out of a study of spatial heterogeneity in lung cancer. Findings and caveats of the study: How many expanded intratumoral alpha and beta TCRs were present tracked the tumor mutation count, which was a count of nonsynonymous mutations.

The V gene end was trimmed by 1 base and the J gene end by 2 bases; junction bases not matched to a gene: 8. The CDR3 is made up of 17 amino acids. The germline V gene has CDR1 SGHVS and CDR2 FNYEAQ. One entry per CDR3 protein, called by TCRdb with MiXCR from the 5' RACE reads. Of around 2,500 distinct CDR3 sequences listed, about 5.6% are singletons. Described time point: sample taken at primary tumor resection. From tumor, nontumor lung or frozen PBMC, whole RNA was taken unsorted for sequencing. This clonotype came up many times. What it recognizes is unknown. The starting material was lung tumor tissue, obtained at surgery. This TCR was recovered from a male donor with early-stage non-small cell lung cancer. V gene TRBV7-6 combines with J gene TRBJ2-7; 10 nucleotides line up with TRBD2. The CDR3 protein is CASSLGAGLAGAYEQYF. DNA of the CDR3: TGTGCCAGCAGCTTAGGGGCGGGGCTAGCGGGAGCCTACGAGCAGTACTTC. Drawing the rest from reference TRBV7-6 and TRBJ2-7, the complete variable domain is GAGVSQSPRYKVTKRGQDVALRCDPISGHVSLYWYRQALGQGPEFLTYFNYEAQQDKSGLPNDRFSAERPEGSISTLTIQRTEQRDSAMYRCASSLGAGLAGAYEQYFGPGTRLTVT.